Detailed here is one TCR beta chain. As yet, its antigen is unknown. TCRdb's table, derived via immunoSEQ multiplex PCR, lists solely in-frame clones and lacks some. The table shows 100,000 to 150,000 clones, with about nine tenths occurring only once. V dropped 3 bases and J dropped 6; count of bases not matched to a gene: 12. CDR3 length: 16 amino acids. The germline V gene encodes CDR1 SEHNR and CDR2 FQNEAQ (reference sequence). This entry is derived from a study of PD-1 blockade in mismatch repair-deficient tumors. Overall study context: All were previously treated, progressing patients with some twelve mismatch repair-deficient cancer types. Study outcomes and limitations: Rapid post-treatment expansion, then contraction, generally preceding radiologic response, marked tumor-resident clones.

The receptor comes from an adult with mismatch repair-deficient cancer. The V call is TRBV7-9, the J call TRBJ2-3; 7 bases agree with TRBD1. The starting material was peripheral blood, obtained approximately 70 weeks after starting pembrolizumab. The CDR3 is CASSFRGRGTSDTQYF. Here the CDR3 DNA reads TGTGCCAGCAGCTTTCGGGGCAGGGGGACGTCGGATACGCAGTATTTT.